What follows is one T cell receptor (beta chain) and its context. Trimming at V came to 5 bases and at J to 5 bases, leaving 10 bases not matched to a gene. The length of the CDR3 is 15 residues. Germline V gives CDR1 SGHTA, CDR2 FQGNSA. The data belong to a study of blood T cell repertoires in COVID-19. Study context: The study drew acute and convalescent COVID-19 samples from the United States, Italy and Spain.

Produced via immunoSEQ multiplex PCR; TCRdb's table is partial and in-frame only. The profile shows approximately 300,000 clones, nearly 90% of them singletons. Participant-reported clinical history was the basis for cohort assignment. Symptom resolution, clearance, or two negative PCRs marked donors in Cohort 3 as recovered. The sample consisted of PBMCs or T cells enriched from blood (not recorded which). The receptor was derived from a woman in her 30s who had recovered from COVID-19. J is TRBJ1-1 and V is TRBV7-2, with TRBD1 identical over 8 bases. The CDR3 loop reads CASSQLPQGVTEAFF. The CDR3 DNA reads TGTGCCAGCAGCCAACTTCCACAGGGGGTTACTGAAGCTTTCTTT.